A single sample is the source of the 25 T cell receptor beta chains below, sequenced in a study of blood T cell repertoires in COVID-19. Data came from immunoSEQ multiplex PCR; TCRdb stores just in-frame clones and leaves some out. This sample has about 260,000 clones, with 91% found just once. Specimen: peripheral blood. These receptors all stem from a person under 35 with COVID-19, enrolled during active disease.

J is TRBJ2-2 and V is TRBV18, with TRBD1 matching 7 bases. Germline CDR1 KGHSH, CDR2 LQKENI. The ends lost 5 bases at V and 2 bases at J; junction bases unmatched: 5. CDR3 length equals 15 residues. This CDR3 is CASSAGTVNTGELFF. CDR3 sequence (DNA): TGTGCCAGCTCAGCAGGGACAGTCAACACCGGGGAGCTGTTTTTT.

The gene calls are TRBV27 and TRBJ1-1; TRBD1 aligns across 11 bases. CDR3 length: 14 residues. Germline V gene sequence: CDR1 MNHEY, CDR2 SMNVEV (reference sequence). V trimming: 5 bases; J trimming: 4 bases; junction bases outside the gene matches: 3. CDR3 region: CASSIGTGGTEAFF. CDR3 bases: TGTGCCAGCAGTATTGGGACAGGGGGCACTGAAGCTTTCTTT.

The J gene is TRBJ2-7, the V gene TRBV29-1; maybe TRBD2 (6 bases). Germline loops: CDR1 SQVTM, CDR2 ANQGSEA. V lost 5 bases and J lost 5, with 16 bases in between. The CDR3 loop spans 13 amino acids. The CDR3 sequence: CSVTGEGWNEQYF. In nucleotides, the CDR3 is TGCAGCGTTACGGGAGAGGGGTGGAACGAGCAGTACTTC.

The CDR3 DNA is TGTGCCAGCAGCCCGGGCGGGGACTTTGGCTCCTACAATGAGCAGTTCTTC. Translated: CASSPGGDFGSYNEQFF. V gene TRBV9 combines with J gene TRBJ2-1; perhaps TRBD2 as D (6 bases). The CDR3 is 17 amino acids. V lost 4 bases, J lost 0 bases, and 17 bases lay in between. Per the germline V gene, CDR1 is SGDLS and CDR2 is YYNGEE.

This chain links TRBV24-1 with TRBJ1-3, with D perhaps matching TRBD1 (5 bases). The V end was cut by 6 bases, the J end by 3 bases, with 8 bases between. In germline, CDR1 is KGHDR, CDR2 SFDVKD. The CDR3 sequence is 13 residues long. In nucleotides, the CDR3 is TGTGCCACCAGTTCGACAGATGGAAACACCATATATTTT. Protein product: CATSSTDGNTIYF.

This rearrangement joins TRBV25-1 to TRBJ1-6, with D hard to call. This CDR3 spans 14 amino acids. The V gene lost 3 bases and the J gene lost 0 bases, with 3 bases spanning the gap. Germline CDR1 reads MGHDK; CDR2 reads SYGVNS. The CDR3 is CASSESSYNSPLHF. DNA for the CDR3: TGTGCCAGCAGTGAGAGCTCCTATAATTCACCCCTCCACTTT.

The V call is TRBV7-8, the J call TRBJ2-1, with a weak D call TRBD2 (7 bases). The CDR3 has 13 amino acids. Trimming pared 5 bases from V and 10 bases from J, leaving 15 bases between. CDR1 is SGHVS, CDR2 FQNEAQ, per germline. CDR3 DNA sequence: TGTGCCAGCAGCGGCCGCGGGGGCCCGGAGCAGTTCTTC. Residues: CASSGRGGPEQFF.

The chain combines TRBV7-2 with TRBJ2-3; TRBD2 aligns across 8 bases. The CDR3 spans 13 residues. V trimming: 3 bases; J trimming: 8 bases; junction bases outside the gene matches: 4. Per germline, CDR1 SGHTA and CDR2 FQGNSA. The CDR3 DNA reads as TGTGCCAGCAGCTTTGGCGGGAGGTTTACGCAGTATTTT. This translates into CASSFGGRFTQYF.

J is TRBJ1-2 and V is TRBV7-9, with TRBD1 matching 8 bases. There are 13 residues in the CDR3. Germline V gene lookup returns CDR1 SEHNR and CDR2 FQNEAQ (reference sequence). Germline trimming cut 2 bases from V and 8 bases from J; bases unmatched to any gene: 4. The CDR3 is CASSLLGQGGYTF. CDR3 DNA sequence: TGTGCCAGCAGCTTACTAGGACAGGGCGGCTACACCTTC.

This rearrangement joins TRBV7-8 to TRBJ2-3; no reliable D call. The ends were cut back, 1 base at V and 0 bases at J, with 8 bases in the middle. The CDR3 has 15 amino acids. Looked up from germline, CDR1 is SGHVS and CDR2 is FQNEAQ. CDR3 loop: CASSLGSSSTDTQYF. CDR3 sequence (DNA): TGTGCCAGCAGCTTAGGATCTAGTAGCACAGATACGCAGTATTTT.

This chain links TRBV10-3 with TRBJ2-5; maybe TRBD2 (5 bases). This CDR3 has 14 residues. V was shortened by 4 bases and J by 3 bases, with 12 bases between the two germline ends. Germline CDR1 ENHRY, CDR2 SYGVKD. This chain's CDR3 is CAISASGLKETQYF. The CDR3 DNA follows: TGTGCCATCAGTGCCAGCGGCTTAAAAGAGACCCAGTACTTC.

CDR3 sequence reads: CASSPGQGGEQYF. CDR3 bases: TGTGCCAGTAGTCCGGGACAGGGGGGCGAGCAGTACTTC. V is TRBV19 and J is TRBJ2-7, with 11 bases lining up with TRBD1. CDR3 length: 13 amino acids. Germline-derived CDR1 and CDR2 are LNHDA and SQIVND (reference sequence). V gave up 5 bases and J gave up 6 bases; unmatched junction bases: 3.

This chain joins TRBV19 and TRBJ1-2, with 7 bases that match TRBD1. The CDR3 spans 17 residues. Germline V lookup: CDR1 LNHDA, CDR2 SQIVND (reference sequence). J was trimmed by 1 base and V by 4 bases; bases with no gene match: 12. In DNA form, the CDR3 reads TGTGCCAGTAGTAGTTGGTCCAGGGGGAAGAATAACTATGGCTACACCTTC. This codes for CASSSWSRGKNNYGYTF. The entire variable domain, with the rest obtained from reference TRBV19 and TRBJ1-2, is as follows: DGGITQSPKYLFRKEGQNVTLSCEQNLNHDAMYWYRQDPGQGLRLIYYSQIVNDFQKGDIAEGYSVSREKKESFPLTVTSAQKNPTAFYLCASSSWSRGKNNYGYTFGSGTRLTVV.

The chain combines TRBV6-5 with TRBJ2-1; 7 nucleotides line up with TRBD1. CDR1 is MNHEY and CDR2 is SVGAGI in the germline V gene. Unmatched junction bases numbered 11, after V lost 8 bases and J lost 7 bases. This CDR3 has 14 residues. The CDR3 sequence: CASAGQSRGNEQFF. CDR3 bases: TGTGCCAGCGCCGGACAAAGCAGGGGGAATGAGCAGTTCTTC.

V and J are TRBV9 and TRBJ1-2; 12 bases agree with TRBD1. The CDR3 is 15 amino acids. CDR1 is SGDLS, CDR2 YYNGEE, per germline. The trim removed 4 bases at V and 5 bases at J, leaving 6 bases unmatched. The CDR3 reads CASSPGDRGLYGYTF. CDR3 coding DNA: TGTGCCAGCAGCCCGGGGGACAGGGGGCTGTATGGCTACACCTTC.

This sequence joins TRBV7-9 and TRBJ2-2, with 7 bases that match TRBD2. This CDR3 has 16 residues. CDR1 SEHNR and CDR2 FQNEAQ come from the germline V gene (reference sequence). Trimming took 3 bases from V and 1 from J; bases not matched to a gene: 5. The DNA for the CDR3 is TGTGCCAGCAGCTTCCTTACTAGCGTGAACACCGGGGAGCTGTTTTTT. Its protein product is CASSFLTSVNTGELFF.

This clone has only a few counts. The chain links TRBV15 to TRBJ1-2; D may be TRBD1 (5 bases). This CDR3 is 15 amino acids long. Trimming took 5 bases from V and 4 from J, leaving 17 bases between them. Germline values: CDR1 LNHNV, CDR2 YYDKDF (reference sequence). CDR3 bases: TGTGCCACCAGCGAACTCCGGGACTCCCGCTATGGCTACACCTTC. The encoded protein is CATSELRDSRYGYTF.

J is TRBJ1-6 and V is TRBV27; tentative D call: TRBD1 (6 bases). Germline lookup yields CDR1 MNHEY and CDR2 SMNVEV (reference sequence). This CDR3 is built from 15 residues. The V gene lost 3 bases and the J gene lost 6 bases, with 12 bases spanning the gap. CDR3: CASSFGQMTNSPLHF. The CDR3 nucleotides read TGTGCCAGCAGTTTCGGACAGATGACTAATTCACCCCTCCACTTT.

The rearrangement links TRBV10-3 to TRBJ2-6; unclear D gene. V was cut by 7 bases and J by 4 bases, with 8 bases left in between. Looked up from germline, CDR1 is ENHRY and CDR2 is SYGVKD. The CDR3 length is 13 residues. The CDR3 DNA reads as TGTGCCATCACGCCCGGGGGGGCCAACGTCCTGACTTTC. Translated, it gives CAITPGGANVLTF.

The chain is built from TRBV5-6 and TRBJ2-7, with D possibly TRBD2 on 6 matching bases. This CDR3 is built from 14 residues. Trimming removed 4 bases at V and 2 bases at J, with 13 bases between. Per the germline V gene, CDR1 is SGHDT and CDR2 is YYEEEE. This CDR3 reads CASSAPGLTYEQYF. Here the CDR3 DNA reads TGTGCCAGCAGCGCTCCGGGACTTACCTACGAGCAGTACTTC.

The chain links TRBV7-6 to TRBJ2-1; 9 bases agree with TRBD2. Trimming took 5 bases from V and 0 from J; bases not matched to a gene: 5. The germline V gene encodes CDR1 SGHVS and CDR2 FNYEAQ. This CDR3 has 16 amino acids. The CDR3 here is CASSRNSGSSYNEQFF. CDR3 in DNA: TGTGCCAGCAGCCGAAATAGCGGGAGCTCCTACAATGAGCAGTTCTTC. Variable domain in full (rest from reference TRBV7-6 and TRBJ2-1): GAGVSQSPRYKVTKRGQDVALRCDPISGHVSLYWYRQALGQGPEFLTYFNYEAQQDKSGLPNDRFSAERPEGSISTLTIQRTEQRDSAMYRCASSRNSGSSYNEQFFGPGTRLTVL.

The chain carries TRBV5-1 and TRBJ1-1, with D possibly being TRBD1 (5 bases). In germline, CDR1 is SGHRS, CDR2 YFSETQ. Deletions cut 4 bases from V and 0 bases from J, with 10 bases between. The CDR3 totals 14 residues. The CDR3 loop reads CASSISTVNTEAFF. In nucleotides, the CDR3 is TGCGCCAGCAGCATCTCGACAGTGAACACTGAAGCTTTCTTT.

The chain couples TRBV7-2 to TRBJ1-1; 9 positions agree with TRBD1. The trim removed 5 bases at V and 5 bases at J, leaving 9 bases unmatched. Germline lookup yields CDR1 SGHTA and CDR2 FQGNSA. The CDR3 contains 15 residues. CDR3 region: CASSPFGQGRTEAFF. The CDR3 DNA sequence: TGTGCCAGCAGCCCCTTTGGACAGGGGAGGACTGAAGCTTTCTTT. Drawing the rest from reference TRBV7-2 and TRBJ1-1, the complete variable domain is GAGVSQSPSNKVTEKGKDVELRCDPISGHTALYWYRQSLGQGLEFLIYFQGNSAPDKSGLPSDRFSAERTGGSVSTLTIQRTQQEDSAVYLCASSPFGQGRTEAFFGQGTRLTVV.

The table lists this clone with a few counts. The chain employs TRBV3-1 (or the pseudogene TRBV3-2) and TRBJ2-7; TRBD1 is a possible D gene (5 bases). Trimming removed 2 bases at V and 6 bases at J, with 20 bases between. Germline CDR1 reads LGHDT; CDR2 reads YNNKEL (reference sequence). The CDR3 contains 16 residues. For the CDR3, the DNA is TGTGCCAGCAGCCAACACCGACAGTTCCCTGTGGGCGAGCAGTACTTC. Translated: CASSQHRQFPVGEQYF.

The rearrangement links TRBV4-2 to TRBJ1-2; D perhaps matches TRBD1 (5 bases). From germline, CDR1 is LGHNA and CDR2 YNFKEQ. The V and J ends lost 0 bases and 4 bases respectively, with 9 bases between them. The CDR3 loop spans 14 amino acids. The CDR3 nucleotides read TGTGCCAGCAGCCAAGAGGACACCCCCTATGGCTACACCTTC. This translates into CASSQEDTPYGYTF.